Below, one T cell receptor beta chain is given with its context. This clone was counted between two and nine times. Its antigen is unknown. The record has no base qualities; no much larger clone is one base away. Two independent genomic DNA replicates were amplified for each sample, with roughly 0.5 ug used for blood and around 1.5 ug for tumor or normal breast. TCRB sequencing of genomic DNA was carried out with the ImmunoSeq Intro kit according to the manufacturer's instructions. The multiplex PCR ran for about 31 cycles using proprietary primers and spike-in control sequences for absolute quantification. Single-end 150-bp reads were used to sequence an 87-bp fragment covering the CDR3 and the flanking V and J genes. Each lane of an Illumina MiSeq using version 3.0 chemistry carried seven multiplexed samples, with two replicates per sample. For the original study's pipeline: The vendor's proprietary pipeline handled the raw data processing, merging both replicates into a single result for each sample. A clonotype was defined as productive rearrangements that share the same V-gene family, CDR3 amino acid sequence and J-gene segment. To compute clonality, the normalized Shannon entropy (Pielou evenness) of TCRB abundances was subtracted from 1. To estimate T cell density, the total number of templates was divided by the number of input cells, which was inferred from the amount of DNA input. Total repertoire diversity and clonality were estimated with Recon using default parameters. Clonotypes with over 0.1% abundance in tumor and at least 32-fold higher abundance in tumor than in normal breast were defined as tumor-enriched. Drawn from immuneACCESS, this table holds only the in-frame rearrangements with V and J called that TCRdb kept. Clones are partly lost; checked studies trace under half to an unresolved V gene and leave the rest unexplained. The D gene and trimming were derived from the DNA, and the V and J assignments and clone size from that table. This sample holds about 53,000 clones; under 95% were observed only once. The ten largest clonotypes hold around 4.7% of the sample.

The sample comes from a study of early stage breast cancer tumors (dated 2017 in TCRdb). Regarding the research as a whole: Of the approximately 16 invasive breast tumors, about 13 were found to be estrogen receptor-positive, progesterone receptor-positive and HER2-negative. Most of the 12 ER+/PR+/HER2- tumors were invasive ductal carcinomas, while the other four were invasive lobular carcinomas. The samples as a whole yielded under 3,500,000 detected templates, corresponding to 900,000 to 1,100,000 unique clonotypes. The average read coverage per sample was roughly 10-fold.

The study profiled bulk TCR beta-chain repertoires in matched peripheral blood, tumor and adjacent normal breast tissue taken from about 16 patients with early-stage breast cancer. Before surgery, whole blood (about 5-10 mL) was collected into EDTA tubes and processed within 2 hours. Peripheral blood mononuclear cells were isolated by Ficoll-Paque centrifugation in SepMate-50 tubes. PBMCs were cryopreserved in approximately 90% FBS with roughly 10% DMSO in aliquots of about 1.9 to 4.5 million cells and stored in liquid nitrogen. Genomic DNA was extracted with the Qiagen AllPrep DNA/RNA Mini kit. Overall results and qualifications from the work: Greater similarity was observed between blood and normal breast repertoires than between blood and tumor repertoires, and tumor was distinguished from normal in most of the 16 patients when each tissue was compared with blood. Enriched TCRB sequences shared across patients were found to be mostly commonly generated sequences that were unlikely to play an important role in the tumor microenvironment. Chain pairing and functional markers such as CD4, CD8 and FOXP3 were not captured by bulk genomic DNA sequencing of unsorted cells. Because the cohort was small, a breakdown by tumor subtype could not be done. Compared with adjacent normal breast tissue, tumors had about 2.5-fold higher T cell density and higher clonality.

The sequencing sample was made of blood. The TCR comes from a person aged 70 to 80 with breast cancer.

CDR3 reads: CASSEGWDSRNSPLHF. The DNA is as follows: TGTGCCAGCAGTGAAGGGTGGGACTCTAGGAATTCACCCCTCCACTTT. The chain is assembled from TRBV2 and TRBJ1-6; the D segment could be TRBD1, given 5 matching bases. V is cut by 1 base and J by 7 bases, and the space between the germline ends is 14 bases. The germline V gene sets CDR1 to SNHLY and CDR2 to FYNNEI. The CDR3, from cysteine to phenylalanine, totals 16 residues. Only CDR3 DNA is held: 48 bases, read in frame from base 1.